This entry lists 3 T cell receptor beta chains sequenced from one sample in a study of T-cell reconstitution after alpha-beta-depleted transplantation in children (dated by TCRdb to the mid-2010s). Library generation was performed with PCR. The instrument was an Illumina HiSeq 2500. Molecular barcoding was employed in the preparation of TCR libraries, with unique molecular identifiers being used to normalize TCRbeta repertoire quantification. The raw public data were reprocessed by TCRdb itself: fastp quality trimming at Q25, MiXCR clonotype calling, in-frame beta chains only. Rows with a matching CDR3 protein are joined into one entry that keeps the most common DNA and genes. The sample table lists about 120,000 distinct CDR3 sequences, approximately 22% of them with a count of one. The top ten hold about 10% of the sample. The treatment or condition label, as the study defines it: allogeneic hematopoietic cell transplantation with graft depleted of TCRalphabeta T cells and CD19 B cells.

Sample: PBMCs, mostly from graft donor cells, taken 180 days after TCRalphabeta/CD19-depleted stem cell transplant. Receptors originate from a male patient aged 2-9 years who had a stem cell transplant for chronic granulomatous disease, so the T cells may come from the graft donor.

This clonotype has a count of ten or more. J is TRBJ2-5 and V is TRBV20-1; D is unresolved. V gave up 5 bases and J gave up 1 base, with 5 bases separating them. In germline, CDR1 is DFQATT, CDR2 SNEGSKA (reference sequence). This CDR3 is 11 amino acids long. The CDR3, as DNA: TGCAGTGCTGCCCTCCAAGAGACCCAGTACTTC. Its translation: CSAALQETQYF.

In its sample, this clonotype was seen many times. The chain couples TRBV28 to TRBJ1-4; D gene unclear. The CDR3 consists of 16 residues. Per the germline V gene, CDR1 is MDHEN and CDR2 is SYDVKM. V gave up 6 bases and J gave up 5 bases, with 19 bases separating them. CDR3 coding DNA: TGTGCCAGCAGCAAACCTCCAGGCAGTCGGAATGAAAAACTGTTTTTT. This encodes CASSKPPGSRNEKLFF.

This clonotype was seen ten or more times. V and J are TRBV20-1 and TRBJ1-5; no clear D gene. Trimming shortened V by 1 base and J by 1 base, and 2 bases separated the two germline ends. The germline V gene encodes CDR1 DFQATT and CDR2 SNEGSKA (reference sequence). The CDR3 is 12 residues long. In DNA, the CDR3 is TGCAGTGCTAGAGGCAGCAATCAGCCCCAGCATTTT. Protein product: CSARGSNQPQHF.